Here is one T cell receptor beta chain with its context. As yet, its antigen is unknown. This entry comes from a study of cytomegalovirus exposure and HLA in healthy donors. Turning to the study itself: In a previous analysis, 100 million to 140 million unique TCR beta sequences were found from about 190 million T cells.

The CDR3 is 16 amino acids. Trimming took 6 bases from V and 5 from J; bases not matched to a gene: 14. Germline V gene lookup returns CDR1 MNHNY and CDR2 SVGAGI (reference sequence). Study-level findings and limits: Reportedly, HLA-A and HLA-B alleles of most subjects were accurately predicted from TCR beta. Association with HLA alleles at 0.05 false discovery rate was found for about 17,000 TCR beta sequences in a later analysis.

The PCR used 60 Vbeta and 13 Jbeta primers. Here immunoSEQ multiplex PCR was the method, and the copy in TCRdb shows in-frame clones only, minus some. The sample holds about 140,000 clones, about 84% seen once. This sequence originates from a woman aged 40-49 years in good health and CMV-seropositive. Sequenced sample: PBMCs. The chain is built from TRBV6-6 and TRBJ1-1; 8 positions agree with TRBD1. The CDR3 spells CASSLHGTGFNTEAFF. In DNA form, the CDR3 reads TGTGCCAGCAGCCTCCACGGGACAGGCTTTAATACTGAAGCTTTCTTT.